One sample yielded the 8 T cell receptor beta chains listed below, sequenced in a study of regulatory T cells in long-lasting Graves disease (TCRdb year 2021). Receptors were amplified or captured by multiplex PCR. The sequencer listed for this sample is Illumina HiSeq 4000. iRepertoire HTBI primers and Arm-PCR amplification of CDR3 regions were used to construct TCR beta libraries. TCRdb reworked the public reads: Q25 trimming with fastp, MiXCR clone assembly, productive beta chains retained. CDR3 protein sequences are deduplicated, and each keeps its most common genes and DNA. The sample table records approximately 400,000 distinct CDR3 sequences; about 25% of these occur just once. About 27% of the sample rests with the top ten. The time point label for this specimen denotes: persistent/refractory GD, antithyroid drugs over 5 years with positive TRAb. For both TCR sequencing and RNA sequencing, RNA was extracted from PBMCs in TRIzol.

The source was peripheral blood mononuclear cells (PBMCs), collected when the disease was refractory, from a patient treated with antithyroid drugs. These receptors all stem from a female donor with Graves disease.

This clonotype was detected many times. The chain links TRBV11-2 to TRBJ1-4; D remains unclear. This CDR3 is 14 amino acids long. V dropped 5 bases and J dropped 8 bases, with 15 bases sitting between them. Germline values: CDR1 SGHAT, CDR2 FQNNGV. CDR3 amino acids: CASSPQVDKEKLFF. CDR3 bases: TGTGCCAGCAGCCCGCAGGTCGATAAGGAAAAACTGTTTTTT.

The rearrangement links TRBV5-4 to TRBJ1-4; D call uncertain. This CDR3 has 15 residues. Germline lookup yields CDR1 SGHNT and CDR2 YYREEE (reference sequence). V dropped 4 bases and J dropped 7 bases, with 17 bases sitting between them. CDR3 DNA sequence: TGTGCCAGCAGCCCAGGTGCGGGTGGAAGTGAAAAACTGTTTTTT. Its translation is CASSPGAGGSEKLFF. The complete variable domain, with remaining parts taken from reference TRBV5-4 and TRBJ1-4, reads ETGVTQSPTHLIKTRGQQVTLRCSSQSGHNTVSWYQQALGQGPQFIFQYYREEENGRGNFPPRFSGLQFPNYSSELNVNALELDDSALYLCASSPGAGGSEKLFFGSGTQLSVL.

This clonotype was counted many times. The CDR3 reads CASSLGLAQPQHF. The CDR3 nucleotides are TGCGCCAGCAGCTTGGGGCTTGCTCAGCCCCAGCATTTT. The J gene is TRBJ1-5, the V gene TRBV5-1, with D hard to call. This CDR3 is 13 amino acids long. From germline, CDR1 is SGHRS and CDR2 YFSETQ. Trimming took 0 bases from V and 6 from J, leaving 7 bases between them.

The sample holds many counts of this clonotype. A much larger clone differs from this one at a single base, so this may be a read error. In this CDR3 the conserved last residue, phenylalanine or tryptophan, is missing, so a read error is likely. The chain recombines TRBV2 with TRBJ2-7; D unclear. The CDR3 consists of 13 residues. V lost 7 bases and J 6 bases, leaving 16 bases between the germline ends. The germline V gene has CDR1 SNHLY and CDR2 FYNNEI. The CDR3 sequence: CASTRVVDGEQYL. The CDR3 DNA reads TGTGCCAGCACCCGGGTTGTTGACGGCGAGCAGTACCTC.

The CDR3 DNA follows: TGCGCCAGCAGCCAAGCCCTTGCCACTGAAGCTTTCTTT. Protein product: CASSQALATEAFF. This chain uses TRBV4-3 with TRBJ1-1; unclear D gene. This CDR3 spans 13 amino acids. The V and J ends lost 1 base and 4 bases respectively, with 7 bases between them. Germline CDR1 LGHNA, CDR2 YSLEER.

The J gene is TRBJ2-1, the V gene TRBV7-8; 10 bases align to TRBD1. CDR1 is SGHVS and CDR2 is FQNEAQ in the germline V gene. V shed 5 bases and J 2 bases; nucleotides not matched to a gene: 9. The CDR3 runs 17 residues. The CDR3 nucleotides are TGTGCCAGCAGCCGCCGGGACAGGGGAATAGCCTACAATGAGCAGTTCTTC. It translates to CASSRRDRGIAYNEQFF.

The sample holds many counts of this clonotype. CDR3 coding DNA: TGTGCCAGCAGTTTAAGCCAGGGGAGCAATCAGCCCCAGCATTTT. Its translation: CASSLSQGSNQPQHF. This rearrangement joins TRBV12-3 or TRBV12-4 to TRBJ1-5, with D maybe TRBD1 (6 bases). The CDR3 length is 15 residues. V was pared by 2 bases and J by 1 base, with 9 bases between.

This clonotype came up many times. The gene calls are TRBV27 and TRBJ2-5; D is ambiguous. The V gene's germline CDR1 is MNHEY and CDR2 SMNVEV (reference sequence). CDR3 length equals 13 residues. The V end was cut by 5 bases, the J end by 5 bases, with 12 bases between. The CDR3 loop is CASSPGRWETQYF. The CDR3 DNA sequence: TGTGCCAGCAGTCCCGGCAGGTGGGAGACCCAGTACTTC.